Listed here are 25 T cell receptor beta chains from one sample, sequenced in a study of blood T cell repertoires in COVID-19. TCRdb's table, derived via immunoSEQ multiplex PCR, lists solely in-frame clones and lacks some. The sample has 340,000 or so clones, around 83% seen once; the top ten hold 2.5% to 3%. The sequencing sample was made of peripheral blood. Every receptor here comes from a man younger than 45 with active or convalescent COVID-19.

The genes are TRBV3-1 (or the pseudogene TRBV3-2) and TRBJ2-1; TRBD2 aligns across 8 bases. Germline CDR1 LGHDT, CDR2 YNNKEL (reference sequence). The trim removed 5 bases at V and 7 bases at J, leaving 13 bases unmatched. This CDR3 has 16 amino acids. Here the CDR3 DNA reads TGTGCCAGCAGCGAAGGGCTCCTAGCGGGCGTTAATGAGCAGTTCTTC. As protein: CASSEGLLAGVNEQFF.

The sample holds one count of this clone. V and J are TRBV6-2 or TRBV6-3 and TRBJ1-3; weak D call: TRBD1 (5 bases). Trimming removed 5 bases from V and 8 bases from J, with 10 bases in between. The CDR3 length is 12 residues. CDR1 is MNHEY and CDR2 is SVGEGT in the germline V gene. The CDR3 nucleotides are TGTGCCAGCAGTCGGACCAGGGACACCATATATTTT. It yields the protein CASSRTRDTIYF.

Only one count was recorded for this clone. The chain is built from TRBV12-3 or TRBV12-4 and TRBJ2-7; a possible D gene is TRBD1 (5 bases). Trimming took 5 bases from V and 6 from J, leaving 11 bases between them. This CDR3 has 12 amino acids. The CDR3 sequence is CASSRGDLEQYF. In nucleotides, the CDR3 is TGTGCCAGCAGTAGGGGTGACCTCGAGCAGTACTTC.

The V and J genes are TRBV5-1 and TRBJ2-2; TRBD2 is a possible D gene (6 bases). The germline CDR1 and CDR2 sequences are SGHRS and YFSETQ. Between the trimmed V and J ends, which lost 6 bases and 4 bases, there was a span of 22 bases. CDR3 size: 17 residues. DNA for the CDR3: TGCGCCAGCACCAACCCCTCGGGAGTCCCGGGCACCGGGGAGCTGTTTTTT. Its translation: CASTNPSGVPGTGELFF.

J is TRBJ1-4 and V is TRBV7-2; D possibly corresponds to TRBD1 (5 bases). Trimming pared 4 bases from V and 8 bases from J, leaving 14 bases between. Germline V lookup: CDR1 SGHTA, CDR2 FQGNSA. The CDR3 extends over 14 amino acids. CDR3 region: CASSSGMGGEKLFF. CDR3 DNA sequence: TGTGCCAGCAGCTCCGGGATGGGGGGGGAAAAACTGTTTTTT.

This clone came up once. This chain's CDR3 is CASSYSGQGNYGYTF. CDR3 DNA sequence: TGTGCCAGCAGTTACTCGGGACAGGGGAACTATGGCTACACCTTC. The chain joins TRBV6-5 to TRBJ1-2; 10 nucleotides agree with TRBD1. CDR3 size: 15 residues. Germline V gene data show CDR1 as MNHEY and CDR2 as SVGAGI. The ends lost 0 bases at V and 2 bases at J; junction bases unmatched: 0.

This chain links TRBV10-3 with TRBJ2-7; TRBD2 agrees at 14 bases. The CDR3 runs to 14 residues. Germline-derived CDR1 and CDR2 are ENHRY and SYGVKD. V was pared by 7 bases and J by 7 bases, with 6 bases of the junction left unmatched. The CDR3, as DNA: TGTGCCATCAAGGGACTAGCGGGGGCGGGGGAGCAGTACTTC. It encodes CAIKGLAGAGEQYF.

The genes are TRBV27 and TRBJ2-5; D not resolved. The CDR3 runs to 13 residues. The ends were cut back, 5 bases at V and 0 bases at J, with 7 bases in the middle. Germline V gene sequence: CDR1 MNHEY, CDR2 SMNVEV (reference sequence). The CDR3 protein is CASSRSDQETQYF. The CDR3, as DNA: TGTGCCAGCAGTCGGAGTGACCAAGAGACCCAGTACTTC.

The rearrangement joins TRBV4-3 to TRBJ2-2; TRBD2 might be the D (7 bases). In germline, CDR1 is LGHNA, CDR2 YSLEER. V was cut by 3 bases and J by 7 bases, with 12 bases left in between. There are 14 residues in the CDR3. CDR3 sequence: CASSHRGGGGELFF. The DNA for the CDR3 is TGCGCCAGCAGCCACAGGGGAGGGGGCGGGGAGCTGTTTTTT.

V is TRBV19 and J is TRBJ1-2; tentatively, D is TRBD1 (6 bases). Germline lookup yields CDR1 LNHDA and CDR2 SQIVND (reference sequence). This CDR3 is 14 amino acids long. V lost 3 bases, J lost 6 bases, and 14 bases lay in between. CDR3 coding DNA: TGTGCCAGTAGTATCAGAGGGGGGGGCGATGGCTACACCTTC. Translation: CASSIRGGGDGYTF.

V usage is TRBV11-2 and J usage is TRBJ1-2, with D possibly being TRBD1 (5 bases). V dropped 1 base and J dropped 2 bases, with 8 bases sitting between them. From germline, CDR1 is SGHAT and CDR2 FQNNGV. The CDR3 consists of 14 residues. The CDR3 protein is CASSLGQGNYGYTF. In nucleotides, the CDR3 is TGTGCCAGCAGCTTAGGGCAGGGAAACTATGGCTACACCTTC.

This chain joins TRBV14 and TRBJ2-1, with a possible D match to TRBD2 (6 bases). The V end lost 2 bases, the J end lost 9 bases, and 17 bases lay between the germline ends. The length of the CDR3 is 15 residues. The germline V gene encodes CDR1 SGHDN and CDR2 FVKESK. In DNA, the CDR3 is TGTGCCAGCAGCCAAACCATTAGGACTACCCCTGAGCAGTTCTTC. Protein sequence: CASSQTIRTTPEQFF.

V gene TRBV27 combines with J gene TRBJ2-2, with a tentative D call TRBD1 (5 bases). CDR1 is MNHEY and CDR2 is SMNVEV in the germline V gene (reference sequence). The CDR3 loop spans 13 amino acids. V lost 5 bases to trimming and J lost 1 base, with 5 bases between them. CDR3 loop: CASSTGNTGELFF. The CDR3 DNA follows: TGTGCCAGCAGTACAGGGAACACCGGGGAGCTGTTTTTT.

The chain combines TRBV11-3 with TRBJ2-1, with 7 bases fitting TRBD2. V shed 2 bases, J shed 4 bases, and the junction held 11 bases outside the gene matches. CDR1 and CDR2 (germline): SGHNT, YENEEA. The CDR3 is 17 residues long. The chain's CDR3 is CASSLRRAGGSYNEQFF. Written as DNA, the CDR3 is TGTGCCAGCAGCTTAAGGAGGGCCGGGGGGTCGTACAATGAGCAGTTCTTC.

This rearrangement joins TRBV7-8 to TRBJ1-1; no clear D gene. V lost 4 bases to trimming and J lost 5 bases, with 5 bases between them. Germline assignment: CDR1 SGHVS and CDR2 FQNEAQ. CDR3 length: 11 amino acids. CDR3 sequence: CASSSGTEAFF. The CDR3 DNA sequence: TGTGCCAGCAGCTCCGGGACTGAAGCTTTCTTT. Combining the CDR3 with reference TRBV7-8 and TRBJ1-1 gives the whole variable domain GAGVSQSPRYKVAKRGQDVALRCDPISGHVSLFWYQQALGQGPEFLTYFQNEAQLDKSGLPSDRFFAERPEGSVSTLKIQRTQQEDSAVYLCASSSGTEAFFGQGTRLTVV.

V usage is TRBV4-1 and J usage is TRBJ2-7, with D unresolved. Per germline, CDR1 MGHRA and CDR2 YSYEKL. Trimming left V 0 bases short and J 2 bases short, with 8 bases between. The CDR3 sequence is 14 residues long. The CDR3 coding sequence is TGCGCCAGCAGCCAAGAGCTACTAACCTACGAGCAGTACTTC. As protein: CASSQELLTYEQYF.

The chain carries TRBV11-3 and TRBJ2-3; 7 bases align to TRBD1. CDR3 length: 14 amino acids. The J segment lost 1 base and the V segment lost 7 bases, leaving 5 bases of the junction unmatched. The germline gives CDR1 SGHNT, CDR2 YENEEA. CDR3 in DNA: TGTGCCAGCACCTCCGGGACAGGCACAGATACGCAGTATTTT. Translated: CASTSGTGTDTQYF.

The V gene is TRBV28, the J gene TRBJ2-5; D remains unclear. CDR1 and CDR2 from the germline V gene are MDHEN and SYDVKM. CDR3 length equals 13 residues. V was shortened by 2 bases and J by 7 bases, with 11 bases between the two germline ends. CDR3: CASSLAAMGTQYF. The CDR3 coding sequence is TGTGCCAGCAGTTTAGCAGCGATGGGGACCCAGTACTTC.

This clone was found a few times. The chain employs TRBV11-2 and TRBJ2-7, with TRBD2 matching 9 bases. V lost 5 bases and J lost 2; bases outside the gene matches: 7. The CDR3 consists of 15 residues. Germline values: CDR1 SGHAT, CDR2 FQNNGV. The DNA for the CDR3 is TGTGCCAGCAGCCCTTCTGGACTAGCGACCTACGAGCAGTACTTC. Its translation is CASSPSGLATYEQYF.

The chain combines TRBV7-6 with TRBJ2-1; 7 nucleotides align to TRBD1. CDR3 size: 16 residues. V dropped 1 base and J dropped 5; count of bases not matched to a gene: 8. Germline values: CDR1 SGHVS, CDR2 FNYEAQ. The CDR3: CASSLVPGQVNNEQFF. The CDR3 coding sequence is TGTGCCAGCAGCTTAGTTCCAGGACAGGTGAACAATGAGCAGTTCTTC.

The DNA of the CDR3 is TGTGCCAGCAGCCAGGGGTGGGACAGGGGAGCCGGGGAGCTGTTTTTT. It yields the protein CASSQGWDRGAGELFF. The chain combines TRBV3-1 (or the pseudogene TRBV3-2) with TRBJ2-2, with TRBD1 matching 10 bases. There are 16 residues in the CDR3. Germline CDR1 is LGHDT and CDR2 is YNNKEL (reference sequence). The junction had 7 bases not matched to a gene; V was cut back by 3 bases and J by 6 bases.

The gene calls are TRBV27 and TRBJ2-7; 7 bases match TRBD2. CDR1 and CDR2 (germline): MNHEY, SMNVEV (reference sequence). Trimming took 8 bases from V and 3 from J; bases not matched to a gene: 10. The CDR3 contains 14 residues. The CDR3 sequence is CASGRWASGYEQYF. The CDR3 DNA follows: TGTGCCAGCGGTCGGTGGGCTAGCGGCTACGAGCAGTACTTC.

The table lists this clone with a count of one. J is TRBJ2-1 and V is TRBV24-1; D possibly corresponds to TRBD2 (7 bases). Looked up from germline, CDR1 is KGHDR and CDR2 is SFDVKD. The V and J ends lost 0 bases and 4 bases respectively, with 12 bases between them. The CDR3 covers 16 residues. The CDR3 DNA reads TGTGCCACCAGTGATTTGGCGGGGGCTAAGTACAATGAGCAGTTCTTC. Translated: CATSDLAGAKYNEQFF.

The rearrangement joins TRBV28 to TRBJ1-5; TRBD1 matches at 7 bases. Germline V gene lookup returns CDR1 MDHEN and CDR2 SYDVKM. The CDR3 sequence is 17 residues long. V shed 7 bases and J 0 bases; nucleotides not matched to a gene: 12. The CDR3 bases are TGTGCCAGCACCCTTACGGGACAGATCTATAGCAATCAGCCCCAGCATTTT. It is translated as CASTLTGQIYSNQPQHF.

This sequence joins TRBV11-3 and TRBJ1-4; 10 nucleotides line up with TRBD1. The germline V gene encodes CDR1 SGHNT and CDR2 YENEEA. The CDR3 extends over 14 amino acids. V was pared by 3 bases and J by 9 bases, with 4 bases of the junction left unmatched. DNA of the CDR3: TGTGCCAGCAGCTTTAGACAGGGGGCCAAAAAACTGTTTTTT. Protein sequence: CASSFRQGAKKLFF.